This T cell receptor (beta chain) was sequenced for a study of CD8+CD57+ T cells in acquired aplastic anemia. CDR3 and TCR beta VDJ profiling relied on genomic DNA as the template. TCRdb analysed the reads with MiXCR anew, one entry per CDR3 protein. The top ten clones hold 4% of a sample with hundreds of thousands of distinct CDR3 sequences, 60% to 80% of them seen once. V lost 5 bases, J lost 11 bases, and 21 bases lay in between. CDR3 size: 14 residues. From germline, CDR1 is SGHTA and CDR2 FQGNSA. This receptor was obtained from a human donor in good health, serving as a control. The V gene is TRBV7-2, the J gene TRBJ2-5, with D possibly being TRBD1 (6 bases). The sequencing input was sorted CD4+, CD8+, or CD8+CD57+ T cells (not recorded which) from PBMCs. The CDR3 DNA sequence: TGTGCCAGCAGCGCCGACAGGCCGGGCGAGCCGCAGTACTTC. Translation: CASSADRPGEPQYF.